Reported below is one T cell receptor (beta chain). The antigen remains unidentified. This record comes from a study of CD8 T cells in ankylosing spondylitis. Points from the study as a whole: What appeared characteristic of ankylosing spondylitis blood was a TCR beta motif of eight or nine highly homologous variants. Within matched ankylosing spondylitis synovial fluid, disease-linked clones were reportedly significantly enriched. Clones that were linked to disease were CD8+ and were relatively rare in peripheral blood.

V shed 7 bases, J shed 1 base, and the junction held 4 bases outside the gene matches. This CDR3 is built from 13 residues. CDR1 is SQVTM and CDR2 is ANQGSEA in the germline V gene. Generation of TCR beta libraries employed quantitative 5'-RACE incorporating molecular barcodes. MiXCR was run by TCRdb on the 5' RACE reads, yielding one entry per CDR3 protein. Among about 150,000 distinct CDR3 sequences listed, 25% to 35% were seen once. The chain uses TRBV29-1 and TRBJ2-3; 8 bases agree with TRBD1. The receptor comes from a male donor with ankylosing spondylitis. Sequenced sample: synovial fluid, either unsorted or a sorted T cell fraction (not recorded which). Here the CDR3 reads CSDDRGGTDTQYF. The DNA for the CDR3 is TGCAGCGACGACAGGGGCGGCACAGATACGCAGTATTTT.